The 22 T cell receptor beta chains below come from one sample, sequenced in a study of T cell responses to AZD1222 COVID-19 vaccine (dated by TCRdb to about 2021). The time point label, as the study defines it: about 28 days (+/-7) after the second vaccine dose. Library method: the immunoSEQ multiplex PCR assay. TCRdb limited this immuneACCESS table to in-frame rearrangements with V and J called. A share of clones is missing; checked studies link under half to unresolved V genes, and the rest is unexplained. The table for this sample lists approximately 170,000 clones; around 88% of them were counted only once. The ten largest clones represent around 1.1% of the sample. The material was peripheral blood, obtained 28 days after the second AZD1222 dose. The receptor set was obtained from an adult who received the AZD1222 COVID-19 vaccine.

This chain connects TRBV4-3 to TRBJ2-2; tentatively, D is TRBD1 or TRBD2 (5 bases each). Trimming shortened V by 4 bases and J by 2 bases, and 14 bases separated the two germline ends. Germline-derived CDR1 and CDR2 are LGHNA and YSLEER. The CDR3 contains 16 residues. The chain's CDR3 is CASSPSPRGNTGELFF. DNA for the CDR3: TGCGCCAGCAGCCCCTCCCCGAGGGGTAACACCGGGGAGCTGTTTTTT.

CDR3 in amino acids: CSASGLADTYEQYF. The CDR3 DNA reads as TGCAGTGCTAGTGGACTAGCGGACACCTACGAGCAGTACTTC. The chain employs TRBV20-1 and TRBJ2-7; 10 positions agree with TRBD2. V lost 3 bases to trimming and J lost 2 bases; unmatched junction nucleotides: 4. This CDR3 contains 14 residues. Germline V gene sequence: CDR1 DFQATT, CDR2 SNEGSKA (reference sequence).

The chain has TRBV18 and TRBJ2-3; D is possibly TRBD1 (5 bases). This CDR3 spans 14 amino acids. V shed 3 bases and J shed 5 bases, with 12 bases lying between them. Germline-derived CDR1 and CDR2 are KGHSH and LQKENI. The CDR3 region has the DNA TGTGCCAGCTCACCTTCAGGGTTTAGAGATACGCAGTATTTT. Encoded protein: CASSPSGFRDTQYF.

The chain uses TRBV19 and TRBJ1-1; 8 bases are a match to TRBD1. This CDR3 region has 14 residues. Germline V gives CDR1 LNHDA, CDR2 SQIVND (reference sequence). V gave up 3 bases and J gave up 1 base; unmatched junction bases: 1. CDR3 in amino acids: CASSIGQGNTEAFF. DNA for the CDR3: TGTGCCAGTAGTATTGGACAGGGGAACACTGAAGCTTTCTTT.

The rearrangement joins TRBV2 to TRBJ1-3; perhaps TRBD1 as D (5 bases). The germline V and J ends were trimmed by 8 bases and 0 bases, with 17 bases remaining between them. This CDR3 has 16 residues. The germline gives CDR1 SNHLY, CDR2 FYNNEI. The CDR3 here is CASLAGRASSGNTIYF. CDR3 sequence (DNA): TGTGCCAGCTTAGCGGGGCGCGCTAGCTCTGGAAACACCATATATTTT.

This sequence joins TRBV15 and TRBJ1-2, with D possibly TRBD1 on 6 matching bases. CDR1 and CDR2 from the germline V gene are LNHNV and YYDKDF (reference sequence). The CDR3 runs to 17 residues. Deletions cut 2 bases from V and 2 bases from J, with 18 bases between. The CDR3 reads CATSRPFTGWPNYGYTF. The CDR3 nucleotides read TGTGCCACCAGCAGACCCTTCACAGGGTGGCCCAACTATGGCTACACCTTC.

The chain joins TRBV29-1 to TRBJ1-5, with D possibly matching TRBD1 (5 bases). The CDR3 has 13 residues. In germline, CDR1 is SQVTM, CDR2 ANQGSEA. Trimming took off 7 bases at V and 3 bases at J, with 13 bases between the two ends. The CDR3 is CSAGGVNNQPQHF. CDR3 in DNA: TGCAGCGCCGGGGGGGTAAACAATCAGCCCCAGCATTTT.

This clone was counted a single time. Additional DNA sequences in this sample encode the identical CDR3. The V gene is TRBV12-3 or TRBV12-4, the J gene TRBJ1-5; the D gene is possibly TRBD1 (5 bases). The V gene lost 6 bases and the J gene lost 6 bases, with 9 bases spanning the gap. The CDR3 contains 12 residues. The CDR3 DNA reads as TGTGCCAGCAGCTTTGGGGCTCAGCCCCAGCATTTT. Translation gives CASSFGAQPQHF.

This chain links TRBV19 with TRBJ2-1, with a tentative D call TRBD2 (5 bases). This CDR3 has 13 residues. CDR1 and CDR2 from the germline V gene are LNHDA and SQIVND (reference sequence). The V and J ends lost 7 bases and 0 bases respectively, with 7 bases between them. The CDR3 loop reads CASTGDSYNEQFF. CDR3 sequence (DNA): TGTGCCAGTACCGGGGACTCCTACAATGAGCAGTTCTTC.

This chain links TRBV6-5 with TRBJ1-5, with 8 bases matching TRBD1. Germline V gene lookup returns CDR1 MNHEY and CDR2 SVGAGI. CDR3 length: 14 amino acids. V gave up 2 bases and J gave up 7 bases; unmatched junction bases: 4. The CDR3 DNA reads as TGTGCCAGCAGTTACGGGACAGGAAGCCAGCCCCAGCATTTT. This codes for CASSYGTGSQPQHF.

V usage is TRBV6-5 and J usage is TRBJ2-7; D remains ambiguous. Trimming pared 5 bases from V and 5 bases from J, leaving 16 bases between. Germline-derived CDR1 and CDR2 are MNHEY and SVGAGI. The CDR3 length is 14 residues. CDR3 loop: CASSPNLWVDEQYF. The CDR3 nucleotides read TGTGCCAGCAGTCCCAATTTGTGGGTGGACGAGCAGTACTTC.

The table lists this clone with a count of one. In DNA form, the CDR3 reads TGCGCCAGCAGACCCGGGACAGGGCCCCCAGAGACCCAGTACTTC. Translated: CASRPGTGPPETQYF. J is TRBJ2-5 and V is TRBV5-1; 9 bases line up with TRBD1. Germline V gives CDR1 SGHRS, CDR2 YFSETQ. The CDR3 length is 15 residues. With 5 bases clipped from V and 4 bases from J, the junction kept 9 bases outside the gene matches.

The rearrangement joins TRBV12-3 or TRBV12-4 to TRBJ1-2; a weak D match, TRBD1 (5 bases). The V and J ends lost 6 bases and 2 bases respectively, with 10 bases between them. CDR3 length: 13 residues. The CDR3 nucleotides are TGTGCCAGCAGGCAGGGTGCCAACTATGGCTACACCTTC. Its protein is CASRQGANYGYTF.

CDR3 protein: CASSTIKGTGEKLFF. The CDR3 nucleotides read TGTGCCAGCAGTACTATTAAGGGGACCGGTGAAAAACTGTTTTTT. The genes are TRBV11-2 and TRBJ1-4, with D perhaps matching TRBD1 (5 bases). The CDR3 extends over 15 amino acids. The V end was cut by 6 bases, the J end by 7 bases, with 18 bases between. Per germline, CDR1 SGHAT and CDR2 FQNNGV.

This chain uses TRBV4-3 with TRBJ2-7; D may correspond to TRBD1 or TRBD2 (6 bases each). Between the trimmed V and J ends, which lost 1 base and 2 bases, there was a span of 21 bases. Per germline, CDR1 LGHNA and CDR2 YSLEER. The CDR3 runs to 18 residues. CDR3 DNA: TGCGCCAGCAGCCAAGTGGACGGGGGCGTCCCCCGCACCTACGAGCAGTACTTC. Residues: CASSQVDGGVPRTYEQYF.

V usage is TRBV18 and J usage is TRBJ1-1, with 9 bases aligning to TRBD1. The CDR3 is 15 residues long. V trimming: 3 bases; J trimming: 4 bases; junction bases outside the gene matches: 6. Germline values: CDR1 KGHSH, CDR2 LQKENI. CDR3: CASSPGTGWATEAFF. The CDR3 region has the DNA TGTGCCAGCTCACCCGGGACAGGGTGGGCCACTGAAGCTTTCTTT.

This chain uses TRBV7-9 with TRBJ1-2, with a tentative D call TRBD1 (5 bases). From germline, CDR1 is SEHNR and CDR2 FQNEAQ (reference sequence). The CDR3 consists of 12 residues. V lost 5 bases, J lost 4 bases, and 8 bases lay in between. CDR3 region: CASSLDTYGYTF. CDR3 sequence (DNA): TGTGCCAGCAGCCTGGACACCTATGGCTACACCTTC.

V is TRBV6-5 and J is TRBJ2-7; D is uncertain. V was shortened by 4 bases and J by 5 bases, with 12 bases between the two germline ends. The CDR3 loop spans 13 amino acids. In germline, CDR1 is MNHEY, CDR2 SVGAGI. CDR3 sequence: CASSSRGPNEQYF. CDR3 sequence (DNA): TGTGCCAGCAGTTCCCGAGGACCTAACGAGCAGTACTTC.

V gene TRBV10-2 combines with J gene TRBJ1-6; D unresolved. CDR1 WSHSY and CDR2 SAAADI come from the germline V gene. V dropped 3 bases and J dropped 7 bases, with 7 bases sitting between them. The CDR3 has 13 amino acids. The CDR3 nucleotides read TGCGCCAGCAGTGACAGGCGAAATTCACCCCTCCACTTT. Its protein is CASSDRRNSPLHF.

The V gene is TRBV7-6, the J gene TRBJ1-3, with a tentative D call TRBD1 (5 bases). Trimming removed 1 base from V and 0 bases from J, with 10 bases in between. The germline V gene has CDR1 SGHVS and CDR2 FNYEAQ. The CDR3 length is 16 residues. DNA of the CDR3: TGTGCCAGCAGCTTAGGTGGGGCCCTCTCTGGAAACACCATATATTTT. Translation gives CASSLGGALSGNTIYF.

The V call is TRBV12-5, the J call TRBJ1-3, with TRBD1 as a possible D gene (6 bases). The V and J ends lost 7 bases and 0 bases respectively, with 13 bases between them. Germline loops: CDR1 LGHNT, CDR2 FRNRAP. The CDR3 is 15 residues long. The CDR3 here is CASEPGQLSGNTIYF. The CDR3, as DNA: TGTGCTAGTGAACCTGGACAGCTCTCTGGAAACACCATATATTTT.

The chain joins TRBV19 to TRBJ2-4, with TRBD2 matching 14 bases. Germline lookup yields CDR1 LNHDA and CDR2 SQIVND (reference sequence). The CDR3 contains 20 residues. Unmatched junction bases numbered 15, after V lost 8 bases and J lost 0 bases. The CDR3 loop reads CASYPCGGTSGGIAKNIQYF. The CDR3 nucleotides read TGTGCCAGTTACCCATGCGGCGGGACTAGCGGGGGCATAGCCAAAAACATTCAGTACTTC.